This T cell receptor (beta chain) was sequenced for a study of OX40 agonist ivuxolimab in advanced cancers. Autoimmune disease history or systemic immunosuppression led to patients being barred. Details on this clone: The antigen remains undetermined.

TCRdb's table, derived via immunoSEQ multiplex PCR, lists solely in-frame clones and lacks some. Of tens of thousands of clones in the sample, 75% to 90% were seen once. This CDR3 region has 15 residues. V was trimmed by 4 bases and J by 0 bases, leaving 7 bases between them. Germline V gives CDR1 SGHTA, CDR2 FQGNSA. Study findings and constraints: Low normalized T-cell clonal expansion was also seen in some nonresponders.

The chain employs TRBV7-2 and TRBJ1-6, with D unresolved. The source is an adult with an advanced solid tumor such as melanoma, head and neck, liver or kidney cancer. Sequencing used CD4+ or CD8+ T cells sorted from blood, obtained in a trial of the OX40 agonist ivuxolimab. Here the CDR3 DNA reads TGTGCCAGCAGCTCCGAGAGCTCCTATAATTCACCCCTCCACTTT. Translation: CASSSESSYNSPLHF.